These 4 T cell receptor beta chains were sequenced from one sample in a study of control samples from healthy donors and cancer patients (dated by TCRdb to 2020 to 2021). Library preparation used the immunoSEQ multiplex PCR assay. Held by TCRdb, this immuneACCESS table contains in-frame sequences only and omits some clones. Under half of the omission traces to an unresolved V gene where checked; the cause of the rest is unknown. For this sample the table gives around 170,000 clones, of which about 92% were detected only once. The ten largest make up about 1.4% of the sample. Sequences were obtained from blood. All receptors derive from a man younger than 45 in good health.

J is TRBJ1-5 and V is TRBV19, with D possibly matching TRBD1 (5 bases). Germline V gene lookup returns CDR1 LNHDA and CDR2 SQIVND (reference sequence). V lost 2 bases to trimming and J lost 7 bases, with 15 bases between them. The CDR3 loop spans 15 amino acids. CDR3 bases: TGTGCCAGTAGTATATTGGGAGGGTCAGGGCAGCCCCAGCATTTT. Translating it yields CASSILGGSGQPQHF.

The chain couples TRBV18 to TRBJ2-7; TRBD2 matches at 9 bases. Germline CDR1 and CDR2: KGHSH and LQKENI. After removal of 3 bases from V and 0 bases from J, the junction contained 6 bases not matched to a gene. The CDR3 contains 16 residues. The DNA of the CDR3 is TGTGCCAGCTCACCCCCGGGACTAGCCTTCTCCTACGAGCAGTACTTC. This gives the protein CASSPPGLAFSYEQYF.

V usage is TRBV7-9 and J usage is TRBJ2-7; TRBD1 might be the D (6 bases). Trimming cost V 2 bases and J 2 bases, with 13 bases left between them. Germline CDR1 is SEHNR and CDR2 is FQNEAQ (reference sequence). There are 15 residues in the CDR3. CDR3 residues: CASSLPQGRAYEQYF. CDR3 in DNA: TGTGCCAGCAGCTTACCACAGGGTAGAGCCTACGAGCAGTACTTC.

The genes are TRBV6-5 and TRBJ1-1; D is possibly TRBD1 (6 bases). The CDR3 is 16 residues long. Trimming removed 0 bases from V and 5 bases from J, with 16 bases in between. The germline gives CDR1 MNHEY, CDR2 SVGAGI. Written as DNA, the CDR3 is TGTGCCAGCAGTTACTCAGAACTCCCAAGGGGGACTGAAGCTTTCTTT. Translation gives CASSYSELPRGTEAFF.